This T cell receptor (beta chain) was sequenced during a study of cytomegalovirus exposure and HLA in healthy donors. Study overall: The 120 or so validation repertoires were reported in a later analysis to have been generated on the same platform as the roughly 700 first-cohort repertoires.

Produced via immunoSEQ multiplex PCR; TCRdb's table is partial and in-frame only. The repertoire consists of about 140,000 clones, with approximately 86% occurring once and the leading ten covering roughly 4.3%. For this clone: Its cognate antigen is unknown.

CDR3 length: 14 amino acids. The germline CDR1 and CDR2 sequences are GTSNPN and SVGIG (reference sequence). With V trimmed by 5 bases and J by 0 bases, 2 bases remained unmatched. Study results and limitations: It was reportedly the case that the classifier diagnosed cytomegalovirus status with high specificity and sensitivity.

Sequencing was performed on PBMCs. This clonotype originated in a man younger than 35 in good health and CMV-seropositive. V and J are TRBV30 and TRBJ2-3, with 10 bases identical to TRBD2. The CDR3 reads CAWETSGSTDTQYF. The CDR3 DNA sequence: TGTGCCTGGGAGACTAGCGGGAGCACAGATACGCAGTATTTT.